Below, 28 T cell receptor beta chains from the same sample are listed, as sequenced in a study of blood T cell repertoires in COVID-19. Clones were read by immunoSEQ multiplex PCR, and TCRdb kept only the in-frame ones, dropping some. Among about 140,000 clones listed, around 86% were seen once. Sequencing used peripheral blood. The receptors here all came from a woman of 80 years or more with acute or convalescent COVID-19.

The rearrangement uses TRBV18 and TRBJ1-3; maybe TRBD1 (6 bases). The CDR3 covers 11 residues. V was trimmed by 6 bases and J by 8 bases, leaving 8 bases between them. Per germline, CDR1 KGHSH and CDR2 LQKENI. CDR3 DNA: TGTGCCAGCTCTTACAGGGACACCATATATTTT. This translates into CASSYRDTIYF.

The chain recombines TRBV9 with TRBJ2-1, with TRBD2 matching over 11 bases. CDR1 and CDR2 from the germline V gene are SGDLS and YYNGEE. The CDR3 is 14 amino acids. Trimming took 3 bases from V and 10 from J; bases not matched to a gene: 6. The CDR3, as DNA: TGTGCCAGCAGCGCCCCGGGACTAGCGGACGAGCAGTTCTTC. It translates to CASSAPGLADEQFF. Combining the CDR3 with reference TRBV9 and TRBJ2-1 gives the whole variable domain DSGVTQTPKHLITATGQRVTLRCSPRSGDLSVYWYQQSLDQGLQFLIQYYNGEERAKGNILERFSAQQFPDLHSELNLSSLELGDSALYFCASSAPGLADEQFFGPGTRLTVL.

This clone was seen only once. The chain uses TRBV7-9 and TRBJ2-2; D is ambiguous. The germline V and J ends were trimmed by 7 bases and 2 bases, with 14 bases remaining between them. This CDR3 region has 15 residues. The germline gives CDR1 SEHNR, CDR2 FQNEAQ (reference sequence). The CDR3 region is CASTPLVINTGELFF. For the CDR3, the DNA is TGTGCCAGCACCCCCCTAGTTATTAACACCGGGGAGCTGTTTTTT.

A single count supports this clone. The chain joins TRBV9 to TRBJ2-1, with D uncertain. The CDR3 length is 11 residues. Germline values: CDR1 SGDLS, CDR2 YYNGEE. The V end lost 4 bases, the J end lost 3 bases, and 2 bases lay between the germline ends. The CDR3 coding sequence is TGTGCCAGCAGCCTCTACAATGAGCAGTTCTTC. Residues: CASSLYNEQFF.

This chain uses TRBV5-4 with TRBJ2-7; no reliable D call. V lost 3 bases, J lost 0 bases, and 13 bases lay in between. This CDR3 contains 15 residues. CDR1 and CDR2 (germline): SGHNT, YYREEE (reference sequence). The CDR3: CASSSAQHSSYEQYF. The CDR3 DNA reads TGTGCCAGCAGCTCTGCACAACACAGCTCCTACGAGCAGTACTTC.

This chain links TRBV5-1 with TRBJ1-1, with 7 bases fitting TRBD1. Germline V CDR1 and CDR2: SGHRS, YFSETQ. There are 15 residues in the CDR3. The V and J ends lost 0 bases and 7 bases, in that order; junction bases with no gene match: 9. CDR3 loop: CASSLAPGTAFEAFF. CDR3 sequence (DNA): TGCGCCAGCAGCTTGGCCCCCGGGACAGCCTTTGAAGCTTTCTTT.

The chain uses TRBV10-1 and TRBJ1-2; no reliable D call. Trimming removed 5 bases at V and 2 bases at J, with 9 bases between. CDR3 length equals 13 residues. From germline, CDR1 is WNHNN and CDR2 SYGVQD (reference sequence). The DNA for the CDR3 is TGCGCCAGCAGTCCGGGTACCAACTATGGCTACACCTTC. Amino acids: CASSPGTNYGYTF.

The V gene is TRBV24-1, the J gene TRBJ2-3; 13 bases agree with TRBD2. The CDR3 extends over 16 amino acids. V gave up 3 bases and J gave up 6 bases; unmatched junction bases: 5. Germline CDR1 KGHDR, CDR2 SFDVKD. The CDR3 protein is CATSDHGLAGADTQYF. The CDR3 region has the DNA TGTGCCACCAGTGATCACGGACTAGCGGGAGCCGATACGCAGTATTTT.

The V call is TRBV4-1, the J call TRBJ2-7, with D possibly TRBD1 on 5 matching bases. Trimming cost V 3 bases and J 12 bases, with 21 bases left between them. CDR1 is MGHRA and CDR2 is YSYEKL in the germline V gene. The CDR3 has 14 amino acids. The CDR3, as DNA: TGCGCCAGCAGCCATCCCGCCCAATTAGGACATGTGTACTTC. This encodes CASSHPAQLGHVYF.

V and J are TRBV9 and TRBJ2-7; 9 bases are a match to TRBD1. Germline V gene lookup returns CDR1 SGDLS and CDR2 YYNGEE. The CDR3 has 15 residues. The J segment lost 1 base and the V segment lost 3 bases, leaving 5 bases of the junction unmatched. CDR3: CASSERDRASYEQYF. CDR3 bases: TGTGCCAGCAGCGAACGGGACAGGGCTTCCTACGAGCAGTACTTC.

V gene TRBV7-9 combines with J gene TRBJ2-1; the match to TRBD2 covers 11 bases. Unmatched junction bases numbered 4, after V lost 6 bases and J lost 3 bases. The V gene's germline CDR1 is SEHNR and CDR2 FQNEAQ (reference sequence). This CDR3 region has 15 residues. CDR3 bases: TGTGCCAGCAGGTCTAGCGGGGGGTTCTACAATGAGCAGTTCTTC. Translated: CASRSSGGFYNEQFF. Variable domain in full (rest from reference TRBV7-9 and TRBJ2-1): DTGVSQNPRHKITKRGQNVTFRCDPISEHNRLYWYRQTLGQGPEFLTYFQNEAQLEKSRLLSDRFSAERPKGSFSTLEIQRTEQGDSAMYLCASRSSGGFYNEQFFGPGTRLTVL.

V is TRBV4-2 and J is TRBJ2-7; TRBD1 matches at 7 bases. The CDR3 consists of 15 residues. J gave up 2 bases and V 4 bases, and 8 bases lay outside the gene matches. The germline gives CDR1 LGHNA, CDR2 YNFKEQ. In DNA form, the CDR3 reads TGTGCCAGCAGCCCAACACAGGGGCCTACCTACGAGCAGTACTTC. It translates to CASSPTQGPTYEQYF.

The chain uses TRBV7-9 and TRBJ2-7; 12 bases line up with TRBD2. Germline CDR1 reads SEHNR; CDR2 reads FQNEAQ (reference sequence). The V and J ends lost 4 bases and 3 bases, in that order; junction bases with no gene match: 1. The CDR3 is 14 residues long. The CDR3 sequence: CASSSLAGGYEQYF. In DNA form, the CDR3 reads TGTGCCAGCAGCTCACTAGCGGGAGGCTACGAGCAGTACTTC. Variable domain in full (rest from reference TRBV7-9 and TRBJ2-7): DTGVSQNPRHKITKRGQNVTFRCDPISEHNRLYWYRQTLGQGPEFLTYFQNEAQLEKSRLLSDRFSAERPKGSFSTLEIQRTEQGDSAMYLCASSSLAGGYEQYFGPGTRLTVT.

This clone was detected a few times. The CDR3 nucleotides read TGTGCCAGCAGTTTCCAGGGGGCCAAAAACATTCAGTACTTC. This encodes CASSFQGAKNIQYF. The rearrangement uses TRBV27 and TRBJ2-4, with D tentatively TRBD1 (6 bases). This CDR3 has 14 amino acids. The germline gives CDR1 MNHEY, CDR2 SMNVEV (reference sequence). Between the trimmed V and J ends, which lost 3 bases and 1 base, there was a span of 7 bases.

The V and J genes are TRBV3-1 (or the pseudogene TRBV3-2) and TRBJ2-1; 9 bases agree with TRBD2. CDR1 and CDR2 from the germline V gene are LGHDT and YNNKEL (reference sequence). This CDR3 has 16 residues. The V segment lost 0 bases and the J segment 3 bases; nucleotides outside the gene matches: 3. This CDR3 is CASSQDPSGVYNEQFF. As DNA, the CDR3 is TGTGCCAGCAGCCAAGATCCTAGCGGGGTCTACAATGAGCAGTTCTTC.

CDR3 in DNA: TGTGCCAGCAGTTTAGGGACAGGGGGCCACGAGCAGTACTTC. As protein: CASSLGTGGHEQYF. This chain connects TRBV27 to TRBJ2-7; 12 bases match TRBD1. Germline V gene lookup returns CDR1 MNHEY and CDR2 SMNVEV (reference sequence). This CDR3 is 14 amino acids long. V shed 2 bases, J shed 5 bases, and the junction held 1 base outside the gene matches.

The J gene is TRBJ2-2, the V gene TRBV4-2; D is ambiguous. The CDR3 consists of 14 residues. CDR1 is LGHNA and CDR2 is YNFKEQ in the germline V gene. Trimming pared 4 bases from V and 1 base from J, leaving 7 bases between. The CDR3 coding sequence is TGTGCCAGCAGCCGACACAAGAACACCGGGGAGCTGTTTTTT. Translating gives CASSRHKNTGELFF.

This chain uses TRBV6-5 with TRBJ2-7; 8 bases align to TRBD2. The CDR3 consists of 16 residues. CDR1 MNHEY and CDR2 SVGAGI come from the germline V gene. Trimming took 0 bases from V and 2 from J; bases not matched to a gene: 6. DNA of the CDR3: TGTGCCAGCAGTTACTCGATTGTCGGGGGGGCCTACGAGCAGTACTTC. Its translation is CASSYSIVGGAYEQYF.

V gene TRBV2 combines with J gene TRBJ2-5; 13 nucleotides line up with TRBD2. Germline values: CDR1 SNHLY, CDR2 FYNNEI. With V trimmed by 5 bases and J by 4 bases, 7 bases remained unmatched. The CDR3 runs 16 residues. CDR3 protein: CASSIPGLAGIETQYF. The DNA of the CDR3 is TGTGCCAGCAGTATACCGGGACTAGCGGGGATAGAGACCCAGTACTTC.

CDR3 residues: CASSLGTIPEQYF. CDR3 bases: TGTGCCAGCAGCTTAGGGACTATACCGGAGCAGTACTTC. V is TRBV7-8 and J is TRBJ2-7; D perhaps matches TRBD2 (6 bases). The CDR3 extends over 13 amino acids. Trimming cost V 1 base and J 7 bases, with 11 bases left between them. CDR1 and CDR2 (germline): SGHVS, FQNEAQ. Full variable domain (remainder filled in from reference TRBV7-8 and TRBJ2-7): GAGVSQSPRYKVAKRGQDVALRCDPISGHVSLFWYQQALGQGPEFLTYFQNEAQLDKSGLPSDRFFAERPEGSVSTLKIQRTQQEDSAVYLCASSLGTIPEQYFGPGTRLTVT.

This chain links TRBV11-2 with TRBJ2-1; tentatively, D is TRBD2 (6 bases). The V end lost 0 bases, the J end lost 4 bases, and 13 bases lay between the germline ends. From germline, CDR1 is SGHAT and CDR2 FQNNGV. The CDR3 sequence is 16 residues long. CDR3 residues: CASSLDPGVTYNEQFF. The CDR3 DNA is TGTGCCAGCAGCTTAGATCCGGGGGTGACTTACAATGAGCAGTTCTTC. The variable domain in full, with the rest retrieved from reference TRBV11-2 and TRBJ2-1, is EAGVAQSPRYKIIEKRQSVAFWCNPISGHATLYWYQQILGQGPKLLIQFQNNGVVDDSQLPKDRFSAERLKGVDSTLKIQPAKLEDSAVYLCASSLDPGVTYNEQFFGPGTRLTVL.

This sequence joins TRBV7-9 and TRBJ2-7, with 12 bases lining up with TRBD2. After removal of 1 base from V and 7 bases from J, the junction contained 5 bases not matched to a gene. The CDR3 is 15 amino acids. The germline V gene has CDR1 SEHNR and CDR2 FQNEAQ (reference sequence). The CDR3 DNA reads as TGTGCCAGCAGCTTAGAACTAGCGGGAGGTTGGGAGCAGTACTTC. Its translation is CASSLELAGGWEQYF.

This clone was observed a few times. The rearrangement uses TRBV27 and TRBJ2-7; 10 bases fit TRBD1. Trimming at V came to 3 bases and at J to 1 base, leaving 3 bases not matched to a gene. CDR3 length: 15 residues. In germline, CDR1 is MNHEY, CDR2 SMNVEV (reference sequence). The CDR3 nucleotides are TGTGCCAGCAGTTTCGGACAGGGGGTATCCTACGAGCAGTACTTC. Translated: CASSFGQGVSYEQYF.

The chain carries TRBV5-1 and TRBJ2-3; possible D gene TRBD2, 5 bases. The CDR3 extends over 15 amino acids. The V gene lost 4 bases and the J gene lost 2 bases, with 14 bases spanning the gap. Germline V gene lookup returns CDR1 SGHRS and CDR2 YFSETQ. CDR3 sequence reads: CASSTSGADTDTQYF. Written as DNA, the CDR3 is TGCGCCAGCAGCACCAGCGGAGCAGACACAGATACGCAGTATTTT.

The chain recombines TRBV12-3 or TRBV12-4 with TRBJ1-1; D may be TRBD1 (5 bases). Trimming removed 3 bases from V and 7 bases from J, with 9 bases in between. This CDR3 spans 12 amino acids. In DNA form, the CDR3 reads TGTGCCAGCAGTTTGGGGGGGGTTGAAGCTTTCTTT. Amino acid sequence: CASSLGGVEAFF.

The chain links TRBV11-3 to TRBJ2-2; TRBD2 matches 7 bases. Germline CDR1 SGHNT, CDR2 YENEEA. The CDR3 spans 18 residues. The junction had 9 bases not matched to a gene; V was cut back by 0 bases and J by 2 bases. The CDR3 DNA follows: TGTGCCAGCAGCTTAGATGGCGAAGCGGGAAAAAACACCGGGGAGCTGTTTTTT. As protein: CASSLDGEAGKNTGELFF.

The V gene is TRBV28, the J gene TRBJ1-5, with D perhaps TRBD1 (5 bases). The CDR3 spans 14 residues. In germline, CDR1 is MDHEN, CDR2 SYDVKM. Trimming took 5 bases from V and 4 from J, leaving 12 bases between them. CDR3 region: CASSIRTLNQPQHF. The CDR3 coding sequence is TGTGCCAGCAGTATAAGGACACTTAATCAGCCCCAGCATTTT.

The V call is TRBV12-5, the J call TRBJ2-3; 12 bases line up with TRBD1. V gave up 6 bases and J gave up 6 bases; unmatched junction bases: 7. CDR1 LGHNT and CDR2 FRNRAP come from the germline V gene. The CDR3 has 15 amino acids. The CDR3 DNA reads TGTGCTAGTGGAGGGGACAGGGGGCCAGGGGATACGCAGTATTTT. This sequence encodes CASGGDRGPGDTQYF.